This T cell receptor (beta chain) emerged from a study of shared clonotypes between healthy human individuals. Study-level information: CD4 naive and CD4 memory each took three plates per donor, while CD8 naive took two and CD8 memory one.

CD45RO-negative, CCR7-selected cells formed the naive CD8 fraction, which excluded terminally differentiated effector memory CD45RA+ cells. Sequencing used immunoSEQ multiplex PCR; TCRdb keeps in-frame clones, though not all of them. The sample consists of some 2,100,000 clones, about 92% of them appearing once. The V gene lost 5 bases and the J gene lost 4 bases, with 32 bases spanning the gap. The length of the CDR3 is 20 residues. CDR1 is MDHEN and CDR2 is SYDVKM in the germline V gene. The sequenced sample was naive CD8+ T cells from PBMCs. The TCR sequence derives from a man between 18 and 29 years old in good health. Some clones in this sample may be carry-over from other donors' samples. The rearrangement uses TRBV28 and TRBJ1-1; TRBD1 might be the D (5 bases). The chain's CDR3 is CASSPTRLGEQRVRGTEAFF. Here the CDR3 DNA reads TGTGCCAGCAGTCCCACCCGACTCGGGGAACAACGCGTGAGGGGCACTGAAGCTTTCTTT.